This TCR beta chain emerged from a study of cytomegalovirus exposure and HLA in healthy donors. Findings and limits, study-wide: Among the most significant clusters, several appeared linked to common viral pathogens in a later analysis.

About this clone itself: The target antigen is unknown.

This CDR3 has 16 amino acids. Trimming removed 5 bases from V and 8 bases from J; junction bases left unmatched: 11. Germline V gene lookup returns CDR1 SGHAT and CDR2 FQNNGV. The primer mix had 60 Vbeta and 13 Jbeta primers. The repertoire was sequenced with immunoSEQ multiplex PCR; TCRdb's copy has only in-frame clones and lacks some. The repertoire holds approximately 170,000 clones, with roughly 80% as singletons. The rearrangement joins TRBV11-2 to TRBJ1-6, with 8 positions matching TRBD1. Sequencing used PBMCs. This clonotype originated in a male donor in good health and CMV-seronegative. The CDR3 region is CASSKDRVLSDSPLHF. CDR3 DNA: TGTGCCAGCAGCAAGGACAGGGTCCTATCGGATTCACCCCTCCACTTT. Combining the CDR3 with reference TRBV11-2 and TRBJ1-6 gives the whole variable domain EAGVAQSPRYKIIEKRQSVAFWCNPISGHATLYWYQQILGQGPKLLIQFQNNGVVDDSQLPKDRFSAERLKGVDSTLKIQPAKLEDSAVYLCASSKDRVLSDSPLHFGNGTRLTVT.